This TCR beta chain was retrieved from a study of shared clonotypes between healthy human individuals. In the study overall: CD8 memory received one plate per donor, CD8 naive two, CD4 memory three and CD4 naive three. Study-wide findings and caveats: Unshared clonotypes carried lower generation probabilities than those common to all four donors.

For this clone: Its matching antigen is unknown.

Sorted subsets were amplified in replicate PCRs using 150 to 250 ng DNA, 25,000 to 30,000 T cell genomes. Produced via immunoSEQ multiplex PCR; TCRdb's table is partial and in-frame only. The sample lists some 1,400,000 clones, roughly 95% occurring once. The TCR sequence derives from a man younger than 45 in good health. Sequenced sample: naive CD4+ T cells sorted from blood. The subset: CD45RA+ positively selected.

CDR3 sequence: CASSHPGARGTEAFF. The CDR3 bases are TGTGCCAGTAGTCACCCGGGGGCGCGAGGCACTGAAGCTTTCTTT. V and J are TRBV19 and TRBJ1-1; weak D call: TRBD1 (6 bases). Germline-derived CDR1 and CDR2 are LNHDA and SQIVND (reference sequence). CDR3 length: 15 residues. Trimming left V 5 bases short and J 4 bases short, with 17 bases between.